This T cell receptor (beta chain) is drawn from a study of shared clonotypes between healthy human individuals. Losses at the gene ends were 4 bases for V and 7 bases for J; bases not matched to a gene: 0. Germline V gives CDR1 MNHEY, CDR2 SVGAGI. This CDR3 is built from 12 residues. Regarding this clone: Its antigen is as yet unknown.

Data came from immunoSEQ multiplex PCR; TCRdb stores just in-frame clones and leaves some out. The sample shows hundreds of thousands of clones, 74% of them seen only once. Study-wide results and caveats: Generation of non-shared clonotypes was less probable than generation of clonotypes shared by all four donors.

The sequence was collected from a young woman in good health. The rearrangement links TRBV6-5 to TRBJ1-2, with TRBD1 identical over 10 bases. The source material was memory CD4+ T cells sorted from blood. Regarding subset: CD45RA-negative fraction. CDR3 nucleotides: TGTGCCAGCAGTTGGGACAGGGGTGGCTACACCTTC. As protein: CASSWDRGGYTF.